These 22 T cell receptor beta chains share one sample of origin, sequenced in a study of shared clonotypes between healthy human individuals. Using immunoSEQ multiplex PCR, the repertoire was profiled, and TCRdb retains in-frame clones only, with some absent. The sample contains tens of thousands of clones, about 63% of which appear only once. Sequencing input: memory CD8+ T cells sorted from blood. The subset: CD45RO+ cells pooled with CCR7-negative TemRA cells. The origin of the receptors is a man in his thirties or forties in good health.

As DNA, the CDR3 is TGTGCCAGCAGTTTCAGGAGCACAGATACGCAGTATTTT. Its translation: CASSFRSTDTQYF. V gene TRBV28 combines with J gene TRBJ2-3; D unclear. The CDR3 covers 13 residues. Deletions cut 3 bases from V and 0 bases from J, with 4 bases between. Germline V gives CDR1 MDHEN, CDR2 SYDVKM.

V usage is TRBV28 and J usage is TRBJ1-5; D is undetermined. Germline CDR1 is MDHEN and CDR2 is SYDVKM. V lost 3 bases to trimming and J lost 3 bases, with 9 bases between them. CDR3 size: 14 residues. This CDR3 is CASSFSDFNQPQHF. The DNA of the CDR3 is TGTGCCAGCAGTTTTTCGGATTTCAATCAGCCCCAGCATTTT.

CDR3 amino acids: CASRLAASSYNEQFF. DNA for the CDR3: TGTGCCAGCAGATTAGCGGCCAGCTCCTACAATGAGCAGTTCTTC. The rearrangement joins TRBV27 to TRBJ2-1, with a weak D call TRBD2 (6 bases). Germline V gene lookup returns CDR1 MNHEY and CDR2 SMNVEV (reference sequence). Trimming left V 6 bases short and J 0 bases short, with 12 bases between. CDR3 length equals 15 residues.

V and J are TRBV15 and TRBJ2-1; D possibly uses TRBD1 or TRBD2 (5 bases each). The CDR3 runs to 14 residues. The germline gives CDR1 LNHNV, CDR2 YYDKDF (reference sequence). The germline V and J ends were trimmed by 8 bases and 0 bases, with 11 bases remaining between them. The CDR3 region has the DNA TGTGCCACCGGGGACCTCTTCTCCTACAATGAGCAGTTCTTC. This sequence encodes CATGDLFSYNEQFF.

The V call is TRBV7-9, the J call TRBJ2-7; 7 bases are shared with TRBD2. The germline CDR1 and CDR2 sequences are SEHNR and FQNEAQ (reference sequence). This CDR3 spans 13 amino acids. J lost 2 bases, V lost 8 bases, and 6 bases had no gene match. In nucleotides, the CDR3 is TGTGCCAGCGGATCTAGCGGAGCCTACGAGCAGTACTTC. It yields the protein CASGSSGAYEQYF.

V gene TRBV25-1 combines with J gene TRBJ2-5, with D perhaps given as TRBD1 or TRBD2 (5 bases each). Germline assignment: CDR1 MGHDK and CDR2 SYGVNS. Between the trimmed V and J ends, which lost 2 bases and 3 bases, there was a span of 19 bases. The CDR3 covers 17 residues. This CDR3 reads CASSETGGDSSEETQYF. CDR3 nucleotide sequence: TGTGCCAGCAGTGAAACAGGAGGAGACAGCTCCGAAGAGACCCAGTACTTC.

A remark on this clone: Other DNA sequences in this specimen translate into the identical CDR3. The rearrangement links TRBV7-9 to TRBJ2-1, with TRBD2 matching 13 bases. The CDR3 is made up of 15 amino acids. The germline V gene encodes CDR1 SEHNR and CDR2 FQNEAQ (reference sequence). The V and J ends lost 3 bases and 4 bases, in that order; junction bases with no gene match: 0. The CDR3: CASSLGLAGYNEQFF. The CDR3 bases are TGTGCCAGCAGCTTGGGACTAGCGGGGTACAATGAGCAGTTCTTC.

J is TRBJ2-7 and V is TRBV5-1; 8 nucleotides align to TRBD1. The CDR3 consists of 14 residues. The V segment lost 3 bases and the J segment 4 bases; nucleotides outside the gene matches: 6. Germline CDR1 reads SGHRS; CDR2 reads YFSETQ. CDR3 nucleotide sequence: TGCGCCAGCAGCTCGAGACAGGGGCCTTACGAGCAGTACTTC. Translating gives CASSSRQGPYEQYF. The full variable domain, completed using reference TRBV5-1 and TRBJ2-7, is KAGVTQTPRYLIKTRGQQVTLSCSPISGHRSVSWYQQTPGQGLQFLFEYFSETQRNKGNFPGRFSGRQFSNSRSEMNVSTLELGDSALYLCASSSRQGPYEQYFGPGTRLTVT.

As regards this clone: A far larger clone is only one base removed, so a read error is likely. The rearrangement joins TRBV9 to TRBJ1-2; TRBD1 aligns across 9 bases. V gave up 4 bases and J gave up 6 bases; unmatched junction bases: 7. Germline CDR1 is SGDLS and CDR2 is YYNGEE. The CDR3 extends over 14 amino acids. DNA for the CDR3: TGTGCCAGCAGCCTCGGACAGGGGCCAAATGGCTACACCTTC. It is translated as CASSLGQGPNGYTF.

This chain connects TRBV4-3 to TRBJ2-7; D is unclear. Germline V gene sequence: CDR1 LGHNA, CDR2 YSLEER. The CDR3 is 14 residues long. V dropped 0 bases and J dropped 5 bases, with 11 bases sitting between them. CDR3 DNA sequence: TGCGCCAGCAGCCAAGATCCCGGCAACGACGAGCAGTACTTC. Its protein is CASSQDPGNDEQYF.

This clone has just a few counts. Other DNA sequences within the sample encode an identical CDR3. This sequence joins TRBV9 and TRBJ1-2; 7 nucleotides match TRBD1. Germline-derived CDR1 and CDR2 are SGDLS and YYNGEE. The CDR3 loop spans 15 amino acids. V lost 0 bases, J lost 4 bases, and 6 bases stayed unmatched. Here the CDR3 DNA reads TGTGCCAGCAGCGTAGGTGCCGGGACAGTCTATGGCTACACCTTC. It encodes CASSVGAGTVYGYTF.

The V and J genes are TRBV6-1 and TRBJ2-7; the D gene could be TRBD1 or TRBD2 (5 bases each). The CDR3 is made up of 15 amino acids. Germline V CDR1 and CDR2: MNHNS, SASEGT. V was shortened by 9 bases and J by 0 bases, with 18 bases between the two germline ends. The CDR3 here is CASKELGTVSYEQYF. The CDR3 DNA follows: TGTGCCAGTAAAGAACTCGGGACGGTCTCCTACGAGCAGTACTTC.

The genes are TRBV21-1 and TRBJ2-4; the DNA was not used to check the table's D call, TRBD1. TRBV21-1 is a documented pseudogene. The CDR3 is 19 residues long. The DNA for the CDR3 is TGTGCCAGCAGCATTCAAACAGGTATGATCTGGGTTGCCAAAAACATTCAGTACTTC. Translating gives CASSIQTGMIWVAKNIQYF.

The rearrangement uses TRBV4-2 and TRBJ2-3; D is possibly TRBD2 (6 bases). The CDR3 runs 14 residues. CDR1 LGHNA and CDR2 YNFKEQ come from the germline V gene. The ends were cut back, 1 base at V and 2 bases at J, with 7 bases in the middle. The CDR3: CASSQGGDTDTQYF. The CDR3 nucleotides are TGTGCCAGCAGCCAAGGCGGGGACACAGATACGCAGTATTTT.

The V call is TRBV9, the J call TRBJ2-2; no reliable D call. The V end lost 0 bases, the J end lost 6 bases, and 6 bases lay between the germline ends. Germline CDR1 reads SGDLS; CDR2 reads YYNGEE. The CDR3 contains 13 residues. Here the CDR3 DNA reads TGTGCCAGCAGCGTAGGATCGCCCGGGGAGCTGTTTTTT. Its translation: CASSVGSPGELFF. The entire variable domain, with the rest obtained from reference TRBV9 and TRBJ2-2, is as follows: DSGVTQTPKHLITATGQRVTLRCSPRSGDLSVYWYQQSLDQGLQFLIQYYNGEERAKGNILERFSAQQFPDLHSELNLSSLELGDSALYFCASSVGSPGELFFGEGSRLTVL.

The chain combines TRBV7-6 with TRBJ2-5; possibly TRBD1 for D (6 bases). V lost 4 bases, J lost 2 bases, and 11 bases lay in between. Germline CDR1 reads SGHVS; CDR2 reads FNYEAQ. The CDR3 has 14 residues. The CDR3 DNA sequence: TGTGCCAGCAGCTCCAGAAGGGGGCAAGAGACCCAGTACTTC. This gives the protein CASSSRRGQETQYF.

Notes on this clone: A read error is possible here, since a much larger clone lies one base away. This CDR3 is also generated by other DNA sequences in the sample. The chain joins TRBV15 to TRBJ1-5; D is uncertain. Germline-derived CDR1 and CDR2 are LNHNV and YYDKDF (reference sequence). The length of the CDR3 is 16 residues. The CDR3 DNA reads as TGTGCCACTAGCAGACCGTTGCTTCGGGGCAATCAGCCCCAGCATTTT. It translates to CATSRPLLRGNQPQHF.

The rearrangement uses TRBV5-6 and TRBJ2-5; unclear D gene. Trimming shortened V by 6 bases and J by 1 base, and 13 bases separated the two germline ends. The germline V gene encodes CDR1 SGHDT and CDR2 YYEEEE. The CDR3 length is 14 residues. CDR3 loop: CASNPRHSQETQYF. CDR3 bases: TGTGCCAGCAACCCAAGGCACAGCCAAGAGACCCAGTACTTC.

The gene calls are TRBV29-1 and TRBJ2-1; 15 bases align to TRBD2. V was clipped by 8 bases and J by 8 bases; unmatched bases: 7. CDR1 and CDR2 (germline): SQVTM, ANQGSEA. The CDR3 length is 14 residues. CDR3 bases: TGCAGCCTCAAGGGACTAGCGGGGGGAGATGAGCAGTTCTTC. Amino acids: CSLKGLAGGDEQFF.

In nucleotides, the CDR3 is TGTGCCAGCAGCCTAGGGACGCCCCGCTGGGAGCAGTACTTC. Translation gives CASSLGTPRWEQYF. The chain couples TRBV7-9 to TRBJ2-7, with D perhaps TRBD1 or TRBD2 (5 bases each). Germline-derived CDR1 and CDR2 are SEHNR and FQNEAQ (reference sequence). With 5 bases removed from V and 7 bases from J, the gap between germline ends came to 18 bases. The CDR3 contains 14 residues.

The chain is built from TRBV7-2 and TRBJ2-1; possibly TRBD1 or TRBD2 for D (6 bases each). This CDR3 has 15 amino acids. The germline V gene encodes CDR1 SGHTA and CDR2 FQGNSA. Between the trimmed V and J ends, which lost 0 bases and 4 bases, there was a span of 10 bases. Here the CDR3 reads CASSLAAGQYNEQFF. DNA of the CDR3: TGTGCCAGCAGCTTAGCTGCGGGACAATACAATGAGCAGTTCTTC.

The table lists this clone with a few counts. This chain connects TRBV12-5 to TRBJ1-1; unclear D gene. Germline CDR1 and CDR2: LGHNT and FRNRAP. This CDR3 is built from 14 residues. V gave up 3 bases and J gave up 4 bases, with 12 bases separating them. CDR3 nucleotides: TGTGCTAGTGGTTTAGACACCGTGGGCACTGAAGCTTTCTTT. Translating gives CASGLDTVGTEAFF.